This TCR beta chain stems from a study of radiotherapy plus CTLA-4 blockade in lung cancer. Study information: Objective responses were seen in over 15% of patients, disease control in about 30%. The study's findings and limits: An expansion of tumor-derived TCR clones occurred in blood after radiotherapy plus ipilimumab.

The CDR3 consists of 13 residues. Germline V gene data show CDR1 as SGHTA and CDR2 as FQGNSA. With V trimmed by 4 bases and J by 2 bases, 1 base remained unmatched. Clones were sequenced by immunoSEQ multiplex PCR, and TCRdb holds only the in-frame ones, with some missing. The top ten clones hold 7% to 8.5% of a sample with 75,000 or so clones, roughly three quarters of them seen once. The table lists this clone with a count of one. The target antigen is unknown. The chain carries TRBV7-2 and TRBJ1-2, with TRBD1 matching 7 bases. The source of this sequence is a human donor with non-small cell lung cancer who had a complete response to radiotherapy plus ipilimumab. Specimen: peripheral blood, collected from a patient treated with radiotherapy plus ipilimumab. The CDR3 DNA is TGTGCCAGCAGCTCCAGGGGGAACTATGGCTACACCTTC. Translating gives CASSSRGNYGYTF.